A single T cell receptor (beta chain) is shown here with its context. This clonotype was seen at least ten times. Its specific antigen is unknown. It has no much larger one-base neighbor in the sample; base qualities were not kept. In the ophthalmopathy patients, disease was moderately to severely active, with a Clinical Activity Score of 3 or more, a NOSPECS grade of 4 or more, and a duration of less than 3 months. The study excluded patients with uncontrolled infections, other autoimmune diseases, pregnancy or lactation. Diagnoses were based on clinical symptoms, serum thyroxine and TRAb, thyroid ultrasound and orbital computed tomography. Ficoll-Paque density gradient centrifugation was used to isolate PBMCs from around 10 ml of fresh peripheral blood. Total RNA was extracted using Trizol reagent, and RNA quality was assessed on an Agilent 2100 Bioanalyzer. The data were taken from a study of T cells in Graves' hyperthyroidism and ophthalmopathy (dated by TCRdb to about 2019). General notes on the study: Peripheral blood samples were taken at the time of initial diagnosis, prior to any treatment. To identify TCR V-J signatures that set the groups apart, the researchers used a discovery cohort of more than 95 patients, made up of approximately 43 with Graves' ophthalmopathy and about 60 with stable Graves' hyperthyroidism. Prospective prediction of ophthalmopathy was tested in an independent validation cohort of fewer than 20 hyperthyroidism patients and some 17 patients who later progressed to ophthalmopathy. In several Graves' hyperthyroidism patients, the study also compared T-cell repertoires from thyroid tissue with T-cell repertoires from blood. After blood sampling, hyperthyroidism patients were treated with methimazole at a starting dose of 30 mg daily, and ophthalmopathy patients were treated with high-dose intravenous methylprednisolone. TCR Vbeta CDR3 sequencing of 130 to 150 peripheral blood samples (about 45 ophthalmopathy, roughly 72 hyperthyroidism and roughly 17 progressor patients) is reported in the paper. The 75 to 100 discovery patients were divided at random into training and test sets in a 7:3 ratio. Here is what the overall study found, with its caveats: In validation, progression to ophthalmopathy was predicted by the model with nearly 71% sensitivity and 72.22% specificity, a median of about 6 months before onset. Sample size was not statistically predetermined, and blinding of investigators to group allocation was not performed. Blood samples also contained most of the expanded thyroid clonotypes (frequency above 0.001), which suggests that blood repertoires may reflect thyroid immune responses. In cross-validation, a model built on a 13 V-J signature told ophthalmopathy apart from stable hyperthyroidism with approximately 90% sensitivity and about 81% specificity, and in testing the same model reached 80%/75%.

The TCR beta CDR3 regions were amplified from the RNA transcripts. The first round of RT-PCR for the TCR CDR3 was performed with the HTBI primer set and the Qiagen OneStep RT-PCR kit. Libraries were constructed in a second round of multiplex PCR, after which size selection and purification were performed. Paired-end sequencing of the libraries was performed with 100 bp reads on an Illumina HiSeq2000. Regarding the original processing steps: SOAPnuke was used to process the raw data, removing reads that contained adapters or uncalled bases, had a mean Phred below 15, or lacked an exact match to the constant primer or identifier. COPE v1.2.5 was used to merge the high-quality paired reads, and each unique nucleotide sequence was defined as a clonotype. MiTCR v1.1 was used to align clonotypes to the IMGT TRBV, TRBD and TRBJ reference segments. Analysis was restricted to V-J combinations with a frequency above 0.0001, which covered 99.2% of repertoires. The TCS score was defined as F50 (clonal expansion) divided by E x V (chaos), with BLOSUM62-based TCRdist calculated between CDR3 peptides within each V-J. Welch's t-statistics and random forest reduced 450 to 600 V-J features to 10 to 15, which were used in a naive Bayes classifier (R e1071). TCRdb trimmed public reads at Q25 via fastp, called clones via MiXCR and kept in-frame beta chains. Each CDR3 protein appears once, grouped with its most common genes and DNA. The V and J calls, along with clone size, are taken from TCRdb and not from the paper's own processing. In this sample the table shows 550,000 to 600,000 distinct CDR3 sequences, 13% to 15% of which occur a single time. The ten largest clones capture around 7% of the sample.

Sequenced input: blood. This sequence originates from a woman aged 18-35 years with Graves' ophthalmopathy.

The DNA reads as follows: TGTGCCAGCAGTGAACAGGGGGCTGAAGCTTTCTTT. The translation is CASSEQGAEAFF. The rearranged segments are TRBV2 and TRBJ1-1; 7 bases in between match TRBD1. The germline V and J ends show losses of 2 bases and 6 bases respectively, and no gene match explains 0 bases of the junction. The CDR3 has 12 amino acids, counting the end cysteine and phenylalanine. Only the CDR3 DNA is retained, 36 bases long and in frame from the first base. CDR1 and CDR2 were assigned from the germline V gene as SNHLY and FYNNEI. Reference TRBV2 and TRBJ1-1 genes cover what lies past the CDR3, so the full variable domain is EPEVTQTPSHQVTQMGQEVILRCVPISNHLYFYWYRQILGQKVEFLVSFYNNEISEKSEIFDDQFSVERPDGSNFTLKIRSTKLEDSAMYFCASSEQGAEAFFGQGTRLTVV.